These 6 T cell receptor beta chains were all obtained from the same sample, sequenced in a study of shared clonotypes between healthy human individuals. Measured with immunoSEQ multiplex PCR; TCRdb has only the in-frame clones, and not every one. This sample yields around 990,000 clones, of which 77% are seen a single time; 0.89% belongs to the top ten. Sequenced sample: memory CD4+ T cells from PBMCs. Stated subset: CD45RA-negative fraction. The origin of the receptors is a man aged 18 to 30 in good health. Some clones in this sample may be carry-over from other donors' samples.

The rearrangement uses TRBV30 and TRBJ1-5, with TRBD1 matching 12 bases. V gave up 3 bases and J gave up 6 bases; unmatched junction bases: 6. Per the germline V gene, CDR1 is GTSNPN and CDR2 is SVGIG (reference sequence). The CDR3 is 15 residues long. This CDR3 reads CAWRTGTGGSQPQHF. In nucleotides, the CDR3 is TGTGCCTGGAGGACCGGGACAGGGGGCAGTCAGCCCCAGCATTTT. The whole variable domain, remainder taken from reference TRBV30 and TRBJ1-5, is SQTIHQWPATLVQPVGSPLSLECTVEGTSNPNLYWYRQAAGRGLQLLFYSVGIGQISSEVPQNLSASRPQDRQFILSSKKLLLSDSGFYLCAWRTGTGGSQPQHFGDGTRLSIL.

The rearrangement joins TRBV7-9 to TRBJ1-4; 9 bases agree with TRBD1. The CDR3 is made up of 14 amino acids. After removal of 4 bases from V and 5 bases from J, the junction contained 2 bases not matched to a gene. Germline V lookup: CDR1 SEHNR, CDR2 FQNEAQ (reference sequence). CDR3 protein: CASSSTGGNEKLFF. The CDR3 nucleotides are TGTGCCAGCAGCTCAACAGGGGGCAATGAAAAACTGTTTTTT.

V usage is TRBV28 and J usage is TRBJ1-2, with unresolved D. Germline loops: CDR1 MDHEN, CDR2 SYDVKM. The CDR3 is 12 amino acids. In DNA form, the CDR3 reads TGTCGAAGCGGGGTAGTCGCGGAAGGCTACACCTTC. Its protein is CRSGVVAEGYTF.

The CDR3 loop reads CASSLDRSITDTQYF. DNA of the CDR3: TGTGCCAGCAGCTTGGACAGAAGCATCACAGATACGCAGTATTTT. The V call is TRBV5-4, the J call TRBJ2-3; unclear D gene. The germline V gene has CDR1 SGHNT and CDR2 YYREEE (reference sequence). The CDR3 covers 15 residues. V was trimmed by 0 bases and J by 2 bases, leaving 10 bases between them.

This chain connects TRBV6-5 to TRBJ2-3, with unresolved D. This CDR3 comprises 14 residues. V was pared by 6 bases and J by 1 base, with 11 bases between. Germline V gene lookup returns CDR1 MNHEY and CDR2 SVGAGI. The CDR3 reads CASRPGLRTDTQYF. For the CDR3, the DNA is TGTGCCAGCAGGCCCGGGTTACGCACAGATACGCAGTATTTT.

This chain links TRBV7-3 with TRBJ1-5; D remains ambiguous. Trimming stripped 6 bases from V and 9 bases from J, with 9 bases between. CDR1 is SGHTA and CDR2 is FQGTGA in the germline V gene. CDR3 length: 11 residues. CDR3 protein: CASRAHWPQHF. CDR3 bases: TGTGCCAGCAGGGCCCACTGGCCCCAGCATTTT.